One sample yielded the 27 T cell receptor beta chains listed below, sequenced in a study of blood T cell repertoires in COVID-19. Sequencing was performed with immunoSEQ multiplex PCR; in TCRdb, only in-frame clones are kept and a portion is missing. Of a few hundred thousand clones in the sample, approximately 80% were seen once. Material: peripheral blood. The receptors stem from a woman in her late teens or twenties with acute or convalescent COVID-19.

The gene calls are TRBV27 and TRBJ1-6; a possible D gene is TRBD1 (6 bases). The CDR3 length is 16 residues. The germline gives CDR1 MNHEY, CDR2 SMNVEV (reference sequence). V was pared by 2 bases and J by 9 bases, with 17 bases between. The CDR3 protein is CASSLGGAWVGSPLHF. The DNA of the CDR3 is TGTGCCAGCAGTTTAGGGGGGGCATGGGTTGGTTCACCCCTCCACTTT.

This chain connects TRBV19 to TRBJ1-1; D gene unclear. This CDR3 is 15 amino acids long. The germline V gene encodes CDR1 LNHDA and CDR2 SQIVND (reference sequence). V was cut by 1 base and J by 3 bases, with 12 bases left in between. The DNA of the CDR3 is TGTGCCAGTAGTATAGGGGCAGGAATGGACACTGAAGCTTTCTTT. This translates into CASSIGAGMDTEAFF. The full variable domain, its missing parts supplied by reference TRBV19 and TRBJ1-1, is DGGITQSPKYLFRKEGQNVTLSCEQNLNHDAMYWYRQDPGQGLRLIYYSQIVNDFQKGDIAEGYSVSREKKESFPLTVTSAQKNPTAFYLCASSIGAGMDTEAFFGQGTRLTVV.

The chain uses TRBV30 and TRBJ1-1; perhaps TRBD1 as D (6 bases). Germline V gene lookup returns CDR1 GTSNPN and CDR2 SVGIG (reference sequence). The V end was cut by 8 bases, the J end by 1 base, with 14 bases between. The CDR3 is made up of 13 amino acids. In DNA form, the CDR3 reads TGTGCCCAACAGGGAAGCGGGAACACTGAAGCTTTCTTT. Residues: CAQQGSGNTEAFF.

The chain recombines TRBV2 with TRBJ2-7, with 10 bases that match TRBD2. The CDR3 loop spans 14 amino acids. Looked up from germline, CDR1 is SNHLY and CDR2 is FYNNEI. J gave up 6 bases and V 6 bases, and 8 bases lay outside the gene matches. The CDR3 is CASRIGLAGAEQYF. In DNA, the CDR3 is TGTGCCAGCAGAATCGGGCTAGCGGGAGCCGAGCAGTACTTC.

The rearrangement links TRBV3-1 (or the pseudogene TRBV3-2) to TRBJ1-5; D possibly corresponds to TRBD1 (5 bases). There are 15 residues in the CDR3. The V gene lost 3 bases and the J gene lost 0 bases, with 9 bases spanning the gap. Germline lookup yields CDR1 LGHDT and CDR2 YNNKEL (reference sequence). CDR3 protein: CASSHQGYSNQPQHF. The CDR3 bases are TGTGCCAGCAGCCATCAGGGCTATAGCAATCAGCCCCAGCATTTT.

The V gene is TRBV27, the J gene TRBJ2-7; the D gene is possibly TRBD1 (6 bases). V was pared by 5 bases and J by 1 base, with 18 bases between. The CDR3 has 16 residues. Germline CDR1 is MNHEY and CDR2 is SMNVEV (reference sequence). CDR3 sequence reads: CASSPDSGTSSYEQYF. CDR3 DNA sequence: TGTGCCAGCAGTCCAGACTCCGGGACAAGTTCCTACGAGCAGTACTTC.

The chain couples TRBV7-2 to TRBJ2-5; 10 bases match TRBD2. The germline gives CDR1 SGHTA, CDR2 FQGNSA. CDR3 length: 16 residues. With 5 bases clipped from V and 5 bases from J, the junction kept 11 bases outside the gene matches. The CDR3 region has the DNA TGTGCCAGCAGCCCCCCGGGACTAGCGTCGGGGGAGACCCAGTACTTC. Translated: CASSPPGLASGETQYF.

The chain is built from TRBV2 and TRBJ1-1, with 7 bases fitting TRBD1. CDR1 and CDR2 (germline): SNHLY, FYNNEI. This CDR3 is 13 amino acids long. With V trimmed by 10 bases and J by 1 base, 6 bases remained unmatched. The DNA of the CDR3 is TGTGCCAACTCGGGACAGCCGAACACTGAAGCTTTCTTT. It encodes CANSGQPNTEAFF.

The V and J genes are TRBV11-2 and TRBJ1-5, with 9 bases aligning to TRBD1. The CDR3 is 15 residues long. J lost 7 bases, V lost 5 bases, and 9 bases had no gene match. The germline V gene encodes CDR1 SGHAT and CDR2 FQNNGV. The CDR3 protein is CASSPTWGQGQPQHF. The CDR3 bases are TGTGCCAGCAGCCCCACCTGGGGACAGGGACAGCCCCAGCATTTT.

The chain joins TRBV11-2 to TRBJ2-5; TRBD2 aligns across 10 bases. CDR3 length: 18 amino acids. Germline assignment: CDR1 SGHAT and CDR2 FQNNGV. The V and J ends lost 2 bases and 3 bases, in that order; junction bases with no gene match: 12. The CDR3 DNA reads as TGTGCCAGCAGCTTATTTGGTCTAGCGGGAGCGACCGAAGAGACCCAGTACTTC. This sequence encodes CASSLFGLAGATEETQYF.

The table lists this clone with a few counts. J is TRBJ2-4 and V is TRBV15, with 8 bases fitting TRBD1. With 3 bases clipped from V and 0 bases from J, the junction kept 10 bases outside the gene matches. Germline assignment: CDR1 LNHNV and CDR2 YYDKDF (reference sequence). This CDR3 spans 18 amino acids. The CDR3 region has the DNA TGTGCCACCAGCAGGTATTCGACAGGGGATTTAGCCAAAAACATTCAGTACTTC. Protein product: CATSRYSTGDLAKNIQYF.

V and J are TRBV9 and TRBJ1-1; the D gene is possibly TRBD1 (6 bases). V lost 1 base and J lost 3, with 22 bases in between. The CDR3 is 18 amino acids. CDR1 and CDR2 from the germline V gene are SGDLS and YYNGEE. CDR3 sequence (DNA): TGTGCCAGCAGCGTACGCGCTGGGGACACGAGATGGGACACTGAAGCTTTCTTT. It encodes CASSVRAGDTRWDTEAFF. The entire variable domain, with the rest obtained from reference TRBV9 and TRBJ1-1, is as follows: DSGVTQTPKHLITATGQRVTLRCSPRSGDLSVYWYQQSLDQGLQFLIQYYNGEERAKGNILERFSAQQFPDLHSELNLSSLELGDSALYFCASSVRAGDTRWDTEAFFGQGTRLTVV.

The rearrangement uses TRBV19 and TRBJ1-2, with D uncertain. With 6 bases removed from V and 7 bases from J, the gap between germline ends came to 9 bases. This CDR3 spans 11 amino acids. Germline loops: CDR1 LNHDA, CDR2 SQIVND (reference sequence). The CDR3 loop is CASRAGPGYTF. The CDR3 bases are TGTGCCAGTAGAGCGGGCCCTGGCTACACCTTC.

The chain couples TRBV18 to TRBJ2-7, with a tentative D call TRBD1 (5 bases). The germline V gene has CDR1 KGHSH and CDR2 LQKENI. The CDR3 extends over 14 amino acids. Trimming took 4 bases from V and 1 from J, leaving 11 bases between them. The CDR3 coding sequence is TGTGCCAGCTCACGCGAAGGACAATCCTACGAGCAGTACTTC. Its translation is CASSREGQSYEQYF.

This chain uses TRBV7-8 with TRBJ1-2; D may be TRBD1 (5 bases). The germline gives CDR1 SGHVS, CDR2 FQNEAQ. The CDR3 covers 15 residues. Trimming cost V 5 bases and J 5 bases, with 18 bases left between them. The CDR3 sequence is CASSPVGQVGYGYTF. DNA for the CDR3: TGTGCCAGCAGCCCGGTGGGGCAGGTCGGATATGGCTACACCTTC.

The rearrangement links TRBV4-3 to TRBJ1-2; D gene unclear. V lost 5 bases and J 0 bases, leaving 10 bases between the germline ends. CDR1 and CDR2 from the germline V gene are LGHNA and YSLEER. The CDR3 is 14 residues long. DNA for the CDR3: TGCGCCAGCAGCACGTCTATCTCTAACTATGGCTACACCTTC. It translates to CASSTSISNYGYTF.

V usage is TRBV2 and J usage is TRBJ2-7, with TRBD2 identical over 10 bases. This CDR3 is built from 15 residues. The V segment lost 3 bases and the J segment 2 bases; nucleotides outside the gene matches: 4. Germline V lookup: CDR1 SNHLY, CDR2 FYNNEI. The CDR3 nucleotides read TGTGCCAGCAGTGAGGGGGGACTAGCGACCTACGAGCAGTACTTC. Residues: CASSEGGLATYEQYF.

This chain connects TRBV5-6 to TRBJ1-2, with a weak D call TRBD1 (5 bases). The length of the CDR3 is 12 residues. V was cut by 4 bases and J by 5 bases, with 9 bases left in between. In germline, CDR1 is SGHDT, CDR2 YYEEEE. DNA for the CDR3: TGTGCCAGCAGCACGACAGAATATGGCTACACCTTC. Its translation: CASSTTEYGYTF. The entire variable domain, with the rest obtained from reference TRBV5-6 and TRBJ1-2, is as follows: DAGVTQSPTHLIKTRGQQVTLRCSPKSGHDTVSWYQQALGQGPQFIFQYYEEEERQRGNFPDRFSGHQFPNYSSELNVNALLLGDSALYLCASSTTEYGYTFGSGTRLTVV.

V usage is TRBV3-1 (or the pseudogene TRBV3-2) and J usage is TRBJ2-1; a weak D match, TRBD2 (5 bases). The CDR3 loop spans 11 amino acids. The germline CDR1 and CDR2 sequences are LGHDT and YNNKEL (reference sequence). V lost 1 base and J lost 16, with 11 bases in between. In nucleotides, the CDR3 is TGTGCCAGCAGCCAAGTTAGAGGGAGTTTCTTC. Protein sequence: CASSQVRGSFF.

The V and J genes are TRBV13 and TRBJ1-6; tentative D call: TRBD1 (5 bases). Germline CDR1 reads PRHDT; CDR2 reads FYEKMQ (reference sequence). V was clipped by 0 bases and J by 8 bases, with 11 bases between them. This CDR3 comprises 15 residues. Here the CDR3 DNA reads TGTGCCAGCAGCTTAGGAGTGACAGCCCATTCACCCCTCCACTTT. Its protein product is CASSLGVTAHSPLHF.

This clone turned up a few times. The V and J genes are TRBV6-2 or TRBV6-3 and TRBJ2-7; TRBD1 matches 8 bases. This CDR3 region has 13 residues. J was trimmed by 6 bases and V by 1 base; bases with no gene match: 2. CDR1 and CDR2 (germline): MNHEY, SVGEGT. For the CDR3, the DNA is TGTGCCAGCAGTTACTACGACAGGGGCGAGCAGTACTTC. It translates to CASSYYDRGEQYF.

The chain has TRBV7-2 and TRBJ2-1; possibly TRBD2 for D (6 bases). This CDR3 has 16 residues. CDR1 and CDR2 from the germline V gene are SGHTA and FQGNSA. V shed 0 bases and J shed 0 bases, with 9 bases lying between them. As DNA, the CDR3 is TGTGCCAGCAGCTTAGCGGGACTGAGCTCCTACAATGAGCAGTTCTTC. This translates into CASSLAGLSSYNEQFF.

This chain's CDR3 is CASSPEGWRGQGTNEKLFF. CDR3 sequence (DNA): TGTGCCAGCAGCCCGGAGGGTTGGCGCGGACAGGGAACTAATGAAAAACTGTTTTTT. V and J are TRBV7-2 and TRBJ1-4; 8 bases align to TRBD1. The germline V gene encodes CDR1 SGHTA and CDR2 FQGNSA. Trimming cost V 5 bases and J 1 base; bases outside gene matches: 15. CDR3 size: 19 residues.

The rearrangement joins TRBV11-3 to TRBJ2-2, with 8 bases matching TRBD2. Per the germline V gene, CDR1 is SGHNT and CDR2 is YENEEA. The CDR3 contains 18 residues. V lost 0 bases and J lost 6; bases outside the gene matches: 12. CDR3 DNA sequence: TGTGCCAGCAGCTTAGATCACGGGGGGGCGGCGCGCGCCGGGGAGCTGTTTTTT. It specifies CASSLDHGGAARAGELFF.

The chain links TRBV24-1 to TRBJ2-2; TRBD2 matches 16 bases. V lost 4 bases to trimming and J lost 3 bases; unmatched junction nucleotides: 4. Germline V lookup: CDR1 KGHDR, CDR2 SFDVKD. The CDR3 has 18 amino acids. The CDR3 nucleotides read TGTGCCACCAGTGACCCGGGACTAGCGGGAGGGTACACCGGGGAGCTGTTTTTT. Translated, it gives CATSDPGLAGGYTGELFF.

The chain has TRBV6-2 or TRBV6-3 and TRBJ1-2; D might be TRBD1 (5 bases). V shed 2 bases and J shed 1 base, with 5 bases lying between them. CDR1 is MNHEY and CDR2 is SVGEGT in the germline V gene. The length of the CDR3 is 13 residues. DNA of the CDR3: TGTGCCAGCAGTTACGACAGTAACTATGGCTACACCTTC. Encoded protein: CASSYDSNYGYTF.

The chain combines TRBV6-5 with TRBJ2-7; 7 bases match TRBD1. Germline V gene sequence: CDR1 MNHEY, CDR2 SVGAGI. With 5 bases clipped from V and 3 bases from J, the junction kept 7 bases outside the gene matches. CDR3 length: 14 residues. The CDR3 nucleotides read TGTGCCAGCAGTCTTGGACAGGAAAGCTACGAGCAGTACTTC. Encoded protein: CASSLGQESYEQYF.